A selection of T cell receptor beta chains follows, all from one sample in a study of chemoradiotherapy in HPV16-positive cancers. Profiling relied on immunoSEQ multiplex PCR, and the TCRdb table lists in-frame clones only, not all of them. The sample has under 15,000 clones, approximately 86% seen once. The sequencing used blood, collected from a patient who underwent chemoradiotherapy. Every receptor here comes from a human donor with HPV-associated anogenital cancer. Both conserved end residues are part of each CDR3. The D gene is left open where the match is weak. Size is omitted from some rows. Given values are once, few, many or a class for expanded clones.

TGTGCCATCAGTGAGTCCCAGTTTACCGGTGACTGGGCTGAAGCTTTCTTT CAISESQFTGDWAEAFF NA TRBJ1-1 TRBV10-3 once 17
TGTGCCAGCAGTAGACGGGATCAGCCCCAGCATTTT CASSRRDQPQHF NA TRBJ1-5 TRBV7-2 once 12
TGTGCCAGCGGCTCGAGACAGGCTACCGGGGAGCTGTTTTTT CASGSRQATGELFF NA TRBJ2-2 TRBV2 once 14
TGTGCCAGCAGTGAACGGTCTAAAGGGGCTGAAGCTTTCTTT CASSERSKGAEAFF NA TRBJ1-1 TRBV6-1 NA 14
TGTGCCAGCAGTTTTGACAGTAAGGGCCAGCCCCAGCATTTT CASSFDSKGQPQHF NA TRBJ1-5 TRBV5-8 NA 14
TGCGCCAGCCGAGAAGGGGCGGGGGCCGCGCAAGAGACCCAGTACTTC CASREGAGAAQETQYF NA TRBJ2-5 TRBV10-2 NA 16
TGTGCCAGCAGTCTAGGGACAGGGGGTCAGCCCCAGCATTTT CASSLGTGGQPQHF TRBD1 TRBJ1-5 TRBV28 NA 14
TGTGCCAGCCTGGAGACCAATCAGCCCCAGCATTTT CASLETNQPQHF NA TRBJ1-5 TRBV6-1 NA 12
TGTGCCAGCAGTTTATTGGGCGGGGAGGCGAATGGCTACACCTTC CASSLLGGEANGYTF NA TRBJ1-2 TRBV27 NA 15
TGTGCCAGCAGCCCTTCTATGGAGACCCAGTACTTC CASSPSMETQYF NA TRBJ2-5 TRBV14 NA 12
TGTGCCAGTAGGGTTCAGAATGGCTACACCTTC CASRVQNGYTF NA TRBJ1-2 TRBV19 once 11
TGTGCCAGCAGCGTTGACGGGAACTACGAGCAGTACTTC CASSVDGNYEQYF NA TRBJ2-7 TRBV9 NA 13
TGCAGTGCACACCTTAACATAATCGCTTTCTTT CSAHLNIIAFF NA TRBJ1-1 TRBV20-1 NA 11
TGTGCCAGCAGCTTAACCGGGGGCGAAGGAGATACGCAGTATTTT CASSLTGGEGDTQYF NA TRBJ2-3 TRBV7-3 NA 15
TGTGCCAGCAGCCCTGCGGGAGGGGAACAGCCCCAGCATTTT CASSPAGGEQPQHF NA TRBJ1-5 TRBV11-2 NA 14
TGTGCCACCAGCTCCCGCTCGGAGAGGACAGATACGCAGTATTTT CATSSRSERTDTQYF NA TRBJ2-3 TRBV15 NA 15